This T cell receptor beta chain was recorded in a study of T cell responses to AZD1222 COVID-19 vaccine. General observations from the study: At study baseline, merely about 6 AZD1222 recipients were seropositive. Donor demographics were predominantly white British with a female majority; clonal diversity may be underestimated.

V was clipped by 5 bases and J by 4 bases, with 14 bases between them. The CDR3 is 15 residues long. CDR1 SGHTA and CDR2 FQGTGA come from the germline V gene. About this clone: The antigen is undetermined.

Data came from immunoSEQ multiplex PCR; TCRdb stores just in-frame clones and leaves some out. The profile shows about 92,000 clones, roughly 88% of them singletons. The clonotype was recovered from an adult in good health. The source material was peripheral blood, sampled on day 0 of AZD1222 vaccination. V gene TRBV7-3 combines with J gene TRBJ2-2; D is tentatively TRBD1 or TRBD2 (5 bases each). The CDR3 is CASSRLVRGTGELFF. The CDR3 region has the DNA TGTGCCAGCAGCCGACTGGTGAGGGGCACCGGGGAGCTGTTTTTT. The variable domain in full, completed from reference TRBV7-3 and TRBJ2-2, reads GAGVSQTPSNKVTEKGKYVELRCDPISGHTALYWYRQSLGQGPEFLIYFQGTGAADDSGLPNDRFFAVRPEGSVSTLKIQRTERGDSAVYLCASSRLVRGTGELFFGEGSRLTVL.